This T cell receptor beta chain was identified in a study of blood T cell repertoires in COVID-19. About the research overall: The origin of the acute and convalescent COVID-19 samples was the United States, Italy and Spain. The cDNA or gDNA used as material had been derived from T cells, B-cell-depleted T cells, or PBMCs.

The CDR3 runs 17 residues. Trimming removed 2 bases at V and 5 bases at J, with 21 bases between. The germline gives CDR1 LGHDT, CDR2 YNNKEL (reference sequence). Source study methods: By means of reference gene primer amplification, nucleated cell counts were estimated. Sequenced by immunoSEQ multiplex PCR; TCRdb stores in-frame clones only, minus some. V, J and clone size were drawn from that table, and D and trimming were deduced from the DNA. This sample yields just over 150,000 clones, of which 80% are seen a single time; roughly 0.56% belongs to the top ten. The J gene is TRBJ2-5, the V gene TRBV3-1 (or the pseudogene TRBV3-2), with D possibly matching TRBD2 (7 bases). The clonotype originates from a man in his sixties with acute or convalescent COVID-19. The material sequenced was peripheral blood. CDR3 bases: TGTGCCAGCAGCCAACAACCGAGCGGGGAGGGGGAGGAGACCCAGTACTTC. This encodes CASSQQPSGEGEETQYF.